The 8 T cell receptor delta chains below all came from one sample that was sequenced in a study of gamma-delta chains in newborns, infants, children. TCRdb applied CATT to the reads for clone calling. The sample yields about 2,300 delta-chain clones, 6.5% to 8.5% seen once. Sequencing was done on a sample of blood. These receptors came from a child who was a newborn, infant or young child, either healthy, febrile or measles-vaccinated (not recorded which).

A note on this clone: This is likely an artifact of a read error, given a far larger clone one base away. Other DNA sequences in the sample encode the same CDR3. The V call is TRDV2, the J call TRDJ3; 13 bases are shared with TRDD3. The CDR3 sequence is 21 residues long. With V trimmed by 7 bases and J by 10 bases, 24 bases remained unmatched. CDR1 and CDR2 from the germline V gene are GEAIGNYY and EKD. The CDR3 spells CACDPIPVTGGYGEGTRQMFF. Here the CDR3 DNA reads TGTGCCTGCGATCCCATTCCAGTTACTGGGGGATACGGAGAGGGGACCCGACAGATGTTTTTC.

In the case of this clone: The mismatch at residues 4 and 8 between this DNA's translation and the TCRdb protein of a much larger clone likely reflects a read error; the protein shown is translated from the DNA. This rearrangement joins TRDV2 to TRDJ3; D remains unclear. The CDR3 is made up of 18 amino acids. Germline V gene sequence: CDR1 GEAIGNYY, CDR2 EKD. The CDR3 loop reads CACGTVERSSWDTRQMFF. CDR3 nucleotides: TGTGCCTGTGGCACCGTTGAGAGGAGCTCCTGGGACACCCGACAGATGTTTTTC.

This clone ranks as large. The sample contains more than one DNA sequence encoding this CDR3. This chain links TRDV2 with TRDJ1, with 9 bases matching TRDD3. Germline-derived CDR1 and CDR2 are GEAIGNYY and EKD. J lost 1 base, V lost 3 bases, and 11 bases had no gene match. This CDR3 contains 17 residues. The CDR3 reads CACDSLRTGGGTDKLIF. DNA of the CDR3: TGTGCCTGTGACTCCCTACGTACTGGGGGAGGCACCGATAAACTCATCTTT.

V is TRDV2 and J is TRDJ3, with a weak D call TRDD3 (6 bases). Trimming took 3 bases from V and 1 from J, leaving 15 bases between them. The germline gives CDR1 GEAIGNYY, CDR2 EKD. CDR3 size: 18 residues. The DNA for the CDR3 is TGTGCCTGTGACCTACTGGTGGATACTTCCTGGGACACCCGACAGATGTTTTTC. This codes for CACDLLVDTSWDTRQMFF.

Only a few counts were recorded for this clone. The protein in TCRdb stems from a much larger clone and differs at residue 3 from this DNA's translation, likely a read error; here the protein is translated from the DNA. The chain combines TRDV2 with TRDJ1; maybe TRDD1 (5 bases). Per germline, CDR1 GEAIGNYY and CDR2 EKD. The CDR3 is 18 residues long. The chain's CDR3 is CAYDTVRNRLRETDKLIF. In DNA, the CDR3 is TGTGCCTATGACACCGTTAGGAATAGACTGAGAGAGACCGATAAACTCATCTTT.

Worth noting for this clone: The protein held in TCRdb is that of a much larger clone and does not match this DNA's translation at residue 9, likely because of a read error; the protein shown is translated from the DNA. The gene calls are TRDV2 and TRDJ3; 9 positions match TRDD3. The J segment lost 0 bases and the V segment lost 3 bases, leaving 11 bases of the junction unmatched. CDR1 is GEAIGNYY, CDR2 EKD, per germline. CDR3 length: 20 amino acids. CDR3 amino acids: CACDPTGGIPSSWDTRQMFF. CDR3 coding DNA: TGTGCCTGTGACCCTACTGGGGGAATACCCAGCTCCTGGGACACCCGACAGATGTTTTTC.

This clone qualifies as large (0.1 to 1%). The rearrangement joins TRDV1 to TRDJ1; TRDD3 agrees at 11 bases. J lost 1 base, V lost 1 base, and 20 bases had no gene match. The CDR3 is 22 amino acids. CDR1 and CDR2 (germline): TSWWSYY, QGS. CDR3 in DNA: TGTGCTCTTGGGGAACCCCTCCTAAAGTTAGTGGGGGATACGAGCGGCACCGATAAACTCATCTTT. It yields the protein CALGEPLLKLVGDTSGTDKLIF.

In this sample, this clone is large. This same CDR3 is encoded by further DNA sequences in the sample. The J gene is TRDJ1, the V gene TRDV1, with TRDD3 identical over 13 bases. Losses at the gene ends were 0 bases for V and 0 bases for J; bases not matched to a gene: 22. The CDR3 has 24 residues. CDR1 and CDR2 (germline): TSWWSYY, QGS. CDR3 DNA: TGTGCTCTTGGGGAACTGGGCGTTCTACGGAGTACTGGGGGATACGAGGCCGACACCGATAAACTCATCTTT. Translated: CALGELGVLRSTGGYEADTDKLIF.